The rows below give T cell receptor beta chains drawn from one sample of a study of cytomegalovirus exposure and HLA in healthy donors. Assay used: immunoSEQ multiplex PCR; TCRdb lists only in-frame clones, some missing. Of 160,000 or so clones listed, around 80% are singletons. Source material: PBMCs. Receptors originate from a woman between 18 and 30 years old in good health and CMV-seronegative. Each CDR3 is given with its conserved first and last residue. D genes are given only for firm matches. A row's size may be missing; if present it is once, few, many or a size class.

D gene: TRBD1
clone size: once
J gene: TRBJ2-7
V gene: TRBV5-1
CDR3 DNA: TGCGCCAGCAGCTTGGGCGGAACAGGGGAACGAAAGCAGTACTTC
CDR3 protein: CASSLGGTGERKQYF

D gene: TRBD2
clone size: few
J gene: TRBJ2-3
V gene: TRBV27
CDR3 DNA: TGTGCCAGCAGTTTCGTACTAGCGGGGGGGCCAGATACGCAGTATTTT
CDR3 protein: CASSFVLAGGPDTQYF

D gene: .
clone size: .
J gene: TRBJ1-1
V gene: TRBV11-2
CDR3 DNA: TGTGCCAGCAGCTTATCTCCGGGAGGCACTGAAGCTTTCTTT
CDR3 protein: CASSLSPGGTEAFF

D gene: TRBD1
clone size: few
J gene: TRBJ2-5
V gene: TRBV10-1
CDR3 DNA: TGCGCCAGCACCGGGGGACAGGGGGCCGGAGAGACCCAGTACTTC
CDR3 protein: CASTGGQGAGETQYF

D gene: .
clone size: .
J gene: TRBJ2-2
V gene: TRBV5-6
CDR3 DNA: TGTGCCAGCAGCCCTAGAGGTGGGACCGGGGAGCTGTTTTTT
CDR3 protein: CASSPRGGTGELFF

D gene: TRBD2
clone size: .
J gene: TRBJ2-7
V gene: TRBV5-4
CDR3 DNA: TGTGCCAGCAGCCCCCTAGCGGGCACCGACGAGCAGTACTTC
CDR3 protein: CASSPLAGTDEQYF

D gene: TRBD2
clone size: .
J gene: TRBJ2-7
V gene: TRBV18
CDR3 DNA: TGTGCCAGCTCACTTAGACCGCCGGGACTAGCGGGGGGATCCTACTACGAGCAGTACTTC
CDR3 protein: CASSLRPPGLAGGSYYEQYF

D gene: .
clone size: .
J gene: TRBJ2-7
V gene: TRBV5-4
CDR3 DNA: TGTGCCAGCAGCGCGGACAGCCTCGCGCAGTACTTC
CDR3 protein: CASSADSLAQYF

D gene: TRBD1
clone size: .
J gene: TRBJ1-4
V gene: TRBV10-3
CDR3 DNA: TGTGCCATCAGTGATAAAGGGACAGGGCGAGAAAAACTGTTTTTT
CDR3 protein: CAISDKGTGREKLFF

D gene: .
clone size: .
J gene: TRBJ1-2
V gene: TRBV4-1
CDR3 DNA: TGCGCCAGCAGCCAACCTACGCACGATGGCTACACCTTC
CDR3 protein: CASSQPTHDGYTF

D gene: TRBD1
clone size: .
J gene: TRBJ2-2
V gene: TRBV18
CDR3 DNA: TGTGCCAGCTCACCAGGACAGGGCAGCGATAAATCCCGGGAGCTGTTTTTT
CDR3 protein: CASSPGQGSDKSRELFF

D gene: TRBD1
clone size: .
J gene: TRBJ1-3
V gene: TRBV6-5
CDR3 DNA: TGTGCCAGCAGTTACTCGGGCAGGGGGTCTGGAAACACCATATATTTT
CDR3 protein: CASSYSGRGSGNTIYF

D gene: TRBD2
clone size: .
J gene: TRBJ2-2
V gene: TRBV6-6
CDR3 DNA: TGTGCCAGCAGTCTACGTAGCGGGGGGCGTCCCGGGGAGCTGTTTTTT
CDR3 protein: CASSLRSGGRPGELFF

D gene: TRBD2
clone size: .
J gene: TRBJ2-7
V gene: TRBV7-9
CDR3 DNA: TGTGCCAGCAGCTTAGAGGCTGGGAGGGGAAAGGGCTACGAGCAGTACTTC
CDR3 protein: CASSLEAGRGKGYEQYF

D gene: .
clone size: .
J gene: TRBJ2-1
V gene: TRBV2
CDR3 DNA: TGTGCCAGCGGTAGAGGGCACAGAAGGGACAATGAGCAGTTCTTC
CDR3 protein: CASGRGHRRDNEQFF

D gene: .
clone size: .
J gene: TRBJ1-2
V gene: TRBV30
CDR3 DNA: TGTGCCTGGGAAGTCAGGGGAGCATCGGGAGGCTACACCTTC
CDR3 protein: CAWEVRGASGGYTF

D gene: TRBD2
clone size: .
J gene: TRBJ2-3
V gene: TRBV28
CDR3 DNA: TGTGCCAGCAGTTTAGCCGGTAGGACTAGAGATACGCAGTATTTT
CDR3 protein: CASSLAGRTRDTQYF

D gene: .
clone size: .
J gene: TRBJ1-4
V gene: TRBV4-1
CDR3 DNA: TGCGCCAGCAGCCAAGATACGAGGGTCCTGTTTTTT
CDR3 protein: CASSQDTRVLFF

D gene: TRBD1
clone size: .
J gene: TRBJ1-1
V gene: TRBV4-1
CDR3 DNA: TGCGCCAGCAGCCAGTTGGGACAGGGAGCGACTGAAGCTTTCTTT
CDR3 protein: CASSQLGQGATEAFF

D gene: TRBD1
clone size: .
J gene: TRBJ1-1
V gene: TRBV7-2
CDR3 DNA: TGTGCCAGCAGCTTAACTAGGGACAGGGGGCCAAACACTGAAGCTTTCTTT
CDR3 protein: CASSLTRDRGPNTEAFF

D gene: TRBD1
clone size: .
J gene: TRBJ2-1
V gene: TRBV5-1
CDR3 DNA: TGCGCCAGCAGCCCCCGGGACAGCTCCTACAATGAGCAGTTCTTC
CDR3 protein: CASSPRDSSYNEQFF

D gene: TRBD2
clone size: .
J gene: TRBJ2-5
V gene: TRBV6-1
CDR3 DNA: TGTGCCAGCAGAGGAGAGCGGGGGGGCCTGGAGACCCAGTACTTC
CDR3 protein: CASRGERGGLETQYF

D gene: .
clone size: .
J gene: TRBJ2-7
V gene: TRBV7-9
CDR3 DNA: TGTGCCAGCAGCTTATCCGGGTCCCACGAGCAGTACTTC
CDR3 protein: CASSLSGSHEQYF

D gene: .
clone size: few
J gene: TRBJ2-7
V gene: TRBV6-5
CDR3 DNA: TGTGCCAGCAGTCCGCCCGGGTGGGAGCAGTACTTC
CDR3 protein: CASSPPGWEQYF

D gene: TRBD1
clone size: .
J gene: TRBJ2-6
V gene: TRBV6-1
CDR3 DNA: TGTGCCAGCAGTGACGTTGCCGGGACAGGGGCCTTCTCTGGGGCCAACGTCCTGACTTTC
CDR3 protein: CASSDVAGTGAFSGANVLTF

D gene: .
clone size: few
J gene: TRBJ2-3
V gene: TRBV5-4
CDR3 DNA: TGTGCCAGCAGCACATCATCCGGGACTCAAAGGCAGTATTTT
CDR3 protein: CASSTSSGTQRQYF

D gene: .
clone size: .
J gene: TRBJ2-1
V gene: TRBV27
CDR3 DNA: TGTGCCAGCAGTATTAGCACATACAATGAGCAGTTCTTC
CDR3 protein: CASSISTYNEQFF

D gene: .
clone size: .
J gene: TRBJ2-1
V gene: TRBV9
CDR3 DNA: TGTGCCAGCATTCCGGAAGGGCTAGCAATCTACAATGAGCAGTTCTTC
CDR3 protein: CASIPEGLAIYNEQFF

D gene: .
clone size: .
J gene: TRBJ2-1
V gene: TRBV6-5
CDR3 DNA: TGTGCCAGCCGTTTCCCGGGGGGCGGGTACAATGAGCAGTTCTTC
CDR3 protein: CASRFPGGGYNEQFF

D gene: .
clone size: few
J gene: TRBJ1-4
V gene: TRBV6-6
CDR3 DNA: TGTGCCAGCAGGGGGGGGGAAAAACTGTTTTTT
CDR3 protein: CASRGGEKLFF

D gene: .
clone size: .
J gene: TRBJ1-1
V gene: TRBV28
CDR3 DNA: TGTGCCAGCAGAGTTGGGGCGAACACTGAAGCTTTCTTT
CDR3 protein: CASRVGANTEAFF

D gene: .
clone size: few
J gene: TRBJ2-3
V gene: TRBV6-1
CDR3 DNA: TGTGCCAGCAGTGACGGGGAGAGGACTACGCAGTATTTT
CDR3 protein: CASSDGERTTQYF

D gene: TRBD2
clone size: .
J gene: TRBJ2-7
V gene: TRBV29-1
CDR3 DNA: TGCAGCGTTGAGGGGGGGATCGCCTACGAGCAGTACTTC
CDR3 protein: CSVEGGIAYEQYF

D gene: TRBD2
clone size: .
J gene: TRBJ2-7
V gene: TRBV11-2
CDR3 DNA: TGTGCCAGCAGCCCCCTGGGGGGGTACGAGCAGTACTTC
CDR3 protein: CASSPLGGYEQYF

D gene: .
clone size: .
J gene: TRBJ2-1
V gene: TRBV5-1
CDR3 DNA: TGCGCCAGCAGCTTGGGGCCGGGGGACCTCAATGAGCAGTTCTTC
CDR3 protein: CASSLGPGDLNEQFF

D gene: .
clone size: .
J gene: TRBJ2-5
V gene: TRBV10-1
CDR3 DNA: TGCGCCAGCAGTGCGGACACCCAAGAGACCCAGTACTTC
CDR3 protein: CASSADTQETQYF

D gene: .
clone size: .
J gene: TRBJ2-1
V gene: TRBV5-1
CDR3 DNA: TGCGCCAGCAGCTTAGGCGGGGGCTTCAATGAGCAGTTCTTC
CDR3 protein: CASSLGGGFNEQFF

D gene: .
clone size: once
J gene: TRBJ2-3
V gene: TRBV5-8
CDR3 DNA: TGTGCCAGCAGCTTGGCTGTTTTGTCCACAGATACGCAGTATTTT
CDR3 protein: CASSLAVLSTDTQYF

D gene: TRBD1
clone size: .
J gene: TRBJ1-5
V gene: TRBV5-6
CDR3 DNA: TGTGCCAGCAGCTTGATGGACAGGGGTAACCATCAGCCCCAGCATTTT
CDR3 protein: CASSLMDRGNHQPQHF

D gene: .
clone size: once
J gene: TRBJ1-1
V gene: TRBV5-5
CDR3 DNA: TGTGCCAGCAGCTTGCAGGGACATCCGAACACTGAAGCTTTCTTT
CDR3 protein: CASSLQGHPNTEAFF

D gene: .
clone size: .
J gene: TRBJ1-5
V gene: TRBV6-5
CDR3 DNA: TGTGCCAGCAGATACGGGACAACGTATCCCCAGCATTTT
CDR3 protein: CASRYGTTYPQHF

D gene: TRBD1
clone size: .
J gene: TRBJ2-5
V gene: TRBV11-2
CDR3 DNA: TGTGCCAGCAGCCTGGACAGGGGGTTGAGAGAGACCCAGTACTTC
CDR3 protein: CASSLDRGLRETQYF

D gene: .
clone size: .
J gene: TRBJ2-7
V gene: TRBV28
CDR3 DNA: TGTGCCAGCAGTTTTTATCGAGGGACCTACGAGCAGTACTTC
CDR3 protein: CASSFYRGTYEQYF

D gene: TRBD2
clone size: .
J gene: TRBJ2-4
V gene: TRBV7-2
CDR3 DNA: TGTGCCAGCAGCCCGAGGCTGGGCGGGGGGGACATTCAGTACTTC
CDR3 protein: CASSPRLGGGDIQYF

D gene: TRBD1
clone size: .
J gene: TRBJ2-5
V gene: TRBV9
CDR3 DNA: TGTGCCAGCAGCGTCCAGGGGGAAGGGACCCAGTACTTC
CDR3 protein: CASSVQGEGTQYF

D gene: TRBD1
clone size: .
J gene: TRBJ1-5
V gene: TRBV7-9
CDR3 DNA: TGTGCCAGCAGCTTAGGGGGACAGGGTTCTAGCAATCAGCCCCAGCATTTT
CDR3 protein: CASSLGGQGSSNQPQHF

D gene: TRBD1
clone size: .
J gene: TRBJ1-2
V gene: TRBV7-2
CDR3 DNA: TGTGCCAGCAGATCGGGGACAGGGGCGATGAACTATGGCTACACCTTC
CDR3 protein: CASRSGTGAMNYGYTF

D gene: TRBD1
clone size: .
J gene: TRBJ2-2
V gene: TRBV19
CDR3 DNA: TGTGCCAGTAGTCTCGCTCCCGGGACAGGGCTCGGGGAGCTGTTTTTT
CDR3 protein: CASSLAPGTGLGELFF

D gene: TRBD1
clone size: few
J gene: TRBJ1-2
V gene: TRBV7-9
CDR3 DNA: TGTGCCAGCAGCTTTCCGGGACAGATCTACTATGGCTACACCTTC
CDR3 protein: CASSFPGQIYYGYTF

D gene: .
clone size: .
J gene: TRBJ1-1
V gene: TRBV6-6
CDR3 DNA: TGTGCCAGCAGTTACTCTGCTAGACCTGAAGCTTTCTTT
CDR3 protein: CASSYSARPEAFF

D gene: TRBD1
clone size: once
J gene: TRBJ1-3
V gene: TRBV4-1
CDR3 DNA: TGCGCCAGCAGCCAAACTACAGGGGGGGGAAACACCATATATTTT
CDR3 protein: CASSQTTGGGNTIYF

D gene: .
clone size: .
J gene: TRBJ1-2
V gene: TRBV19
CDR3 DNA: TGTGCCAGTACACCAGCAGGGTATGGCTATGGCTACACCTTC
CDR3 protein: CASTPAGYGYGYTF

D gene: .
clone size: .
J gene: TRBJ2-7
V gene: TRBV10-1
CDR3 DNA: TGCGCCAGCAGTCCTTTAACAGGTCTTACCACCTACGAGCAGTACTTC
CDR3 protein: CASSPLTGLTTYEQYF

D gene: .
clone size: .
J gene: TRBJ2-5
V gene: TRBV10-3
CDR3 DNA: TGTGCCACGGGGGACAGCATCGAGACCCAGTACTTC
CDR3 protein: CATGDSIETQYF

D gene: .
clone size: .
J gene: TRBJ2-3
V gene: TRBV15
CDR3 DNA: TGTGCCACCAGGAAAGACAGGGGAGGGCTCACAGATACGCAGTATTTT
CDR3 protein: CATRKDRGGLTDTQYF

D gene: TRBD1
clone size: .
J gene: TRBJ2-7
V gene: TRBV27
CDR3 DNA: TGTGCCAGCACCAGGACAGGCGGCGTGGGGGAGCAGTACTTC
CDR3 protein: CASTRTGGVGEQYF

D gene: .
clone size: .
J gene: TRBJ2-3
V gene: TRBV10-1
CDR3 DNA: TGCGCCAGCAGTGAAGGGGCAGGGGCAGATACGCAGTATTTT
CDR3 protein: CASSEGAGADTQYF

D gene: .
clone size: .
J gene: TRBJ1-1
V gene: TRBV28
CDR3 DNA: TGTGCCAGCAGCCTCGCGGGGGGGGACGCTGAAGCTTTCTTT
CDR3 protein: CASSLAGGDAEAFF

D gene: TRBD1
clone size: .
J gene: TRBJ2-2
V gene: TRBV5-1
CDR3 DNA: TGCGCCAGCAGCTTGGCCCAGGACAGGGGCACCGGGGAGCTGTTTTTT
CDR3 protein: CASSLAQDRGTGELFF